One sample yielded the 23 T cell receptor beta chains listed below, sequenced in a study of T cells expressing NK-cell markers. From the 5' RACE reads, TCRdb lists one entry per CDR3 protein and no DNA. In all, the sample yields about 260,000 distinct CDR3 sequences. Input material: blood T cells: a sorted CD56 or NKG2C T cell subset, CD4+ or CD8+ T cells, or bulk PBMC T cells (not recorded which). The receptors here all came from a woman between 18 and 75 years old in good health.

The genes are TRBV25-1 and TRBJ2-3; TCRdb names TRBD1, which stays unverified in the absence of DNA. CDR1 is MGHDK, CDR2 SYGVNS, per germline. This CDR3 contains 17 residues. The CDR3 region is CASSAFEAGQGADTQYF.

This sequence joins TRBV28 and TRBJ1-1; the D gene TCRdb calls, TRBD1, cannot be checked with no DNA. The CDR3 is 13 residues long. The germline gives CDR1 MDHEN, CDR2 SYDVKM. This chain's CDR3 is CASSLGVIAEAFF. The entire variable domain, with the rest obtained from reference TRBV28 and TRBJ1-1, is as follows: DVKVTQSSRYLVKRTGEKVFLECVQDMDHENMFWYRQDPGLGLRLIYFSYDVKMKEKGDIPEGYSVSREKKERFSLILESASTNQTSMYLCASSLGVIAEAFFGQGTRLTVV.

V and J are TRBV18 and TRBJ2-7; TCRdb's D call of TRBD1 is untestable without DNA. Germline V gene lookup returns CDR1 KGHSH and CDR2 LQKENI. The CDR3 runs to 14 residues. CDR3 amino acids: CASSTRTGSYEQYF.

This CDR3 reads CASPPTSGRDTGELFF. The chain has TRBV7-9 and TRBJ2-2; TCRdb indicates TRBD2, and absent DNA this call remains unverified. CDR1 is SEHNR and CDR2 is FQNEAQ in the germline V gene (reference sequence). The CDR3 is 16 amino acids.

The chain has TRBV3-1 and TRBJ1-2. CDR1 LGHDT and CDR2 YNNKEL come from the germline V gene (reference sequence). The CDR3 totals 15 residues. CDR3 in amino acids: CASSQGRARDYGHTF.

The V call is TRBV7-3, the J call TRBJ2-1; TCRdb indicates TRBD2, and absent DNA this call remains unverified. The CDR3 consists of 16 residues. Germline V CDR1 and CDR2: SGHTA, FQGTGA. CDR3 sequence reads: CASSPLASGRYNEQFF.

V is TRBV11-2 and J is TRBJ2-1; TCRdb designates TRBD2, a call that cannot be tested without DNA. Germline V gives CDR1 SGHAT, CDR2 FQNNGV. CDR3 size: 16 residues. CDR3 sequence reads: CASSLASGLDYNEQFF.

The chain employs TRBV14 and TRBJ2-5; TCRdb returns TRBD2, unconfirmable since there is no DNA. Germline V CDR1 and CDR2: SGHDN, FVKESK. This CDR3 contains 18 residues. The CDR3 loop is CASSQGILAWPSKETQYF. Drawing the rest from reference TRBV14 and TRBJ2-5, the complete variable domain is EAGVTQFPSHSVIEKGQTVTLRCDPISGHDNLYWYRRVMGKEIKFLLHFVKESKQDESGMPNNRFLAERTGGTYSTLKVQPAELEDSGVYFCASSQGILAWPSKETQYFGPGTRLLVL.

The CDR3 reads CASSLEGTVNTEAFF. The gene calls are TRBV7-3 and TRBJ1-1. The CDR3 is made up of 15 amino acids. Germline V CDR1 and CDR2: SGHTA, FQGTGA. The entire variable domain, with the rest obtained from reference TRBV7-3 and TRBJ1-1, is as follows: GAGVSQTPSNKVTEKGKYVELRCDPISGHTALYWYRQSLGQGPEFLIYFQGTGAADDSGLPNDRFFAVRPEGSVSTLKIQRTERGDSAVYLCASSLEGTVNTEAFFGQGTRLTVV.

CDR3 protein: CAWSVRGINEKLFF. The rearrangement uses TRBV30 and TRBJ1-4; as DNA is missing, the TRBD1 call by TCRdb cannot be tested. Germline CDR1 GTSNPN, CDR2 SVGIG (reference sequence). The CDR3 runs 14 residues.

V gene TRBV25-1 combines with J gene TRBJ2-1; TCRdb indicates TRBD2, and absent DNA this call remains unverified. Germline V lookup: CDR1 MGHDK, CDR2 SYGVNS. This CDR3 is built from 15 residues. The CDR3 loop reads CASSESSGSWNEQFF.

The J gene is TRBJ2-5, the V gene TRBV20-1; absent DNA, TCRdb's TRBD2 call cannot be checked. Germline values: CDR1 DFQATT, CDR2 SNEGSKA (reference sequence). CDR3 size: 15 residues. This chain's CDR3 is CSATPERGGQETQYF.

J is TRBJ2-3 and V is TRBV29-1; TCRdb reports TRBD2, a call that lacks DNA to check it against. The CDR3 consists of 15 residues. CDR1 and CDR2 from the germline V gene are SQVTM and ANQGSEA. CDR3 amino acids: CSVDGTSGSADTQYF.

The CDR3 loop is CASSFRGRRQTQYF. This chain links TRBV28 with TRBJ2-5; TCRdb selects TRBD1, and the lack of DNA leaves this call unchecked. CDR3 size: 14 residues. The V gene's germline CDR1 is MDHEN and CDR2 SYDVKM.

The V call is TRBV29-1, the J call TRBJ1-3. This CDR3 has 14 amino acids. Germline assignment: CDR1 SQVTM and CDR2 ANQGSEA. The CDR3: CSVVGPSSGNTIYF.

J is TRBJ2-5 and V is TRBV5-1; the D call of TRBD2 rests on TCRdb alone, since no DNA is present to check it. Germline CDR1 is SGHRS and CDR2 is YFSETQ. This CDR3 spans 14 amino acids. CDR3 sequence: CASSLSGVKETQYF.

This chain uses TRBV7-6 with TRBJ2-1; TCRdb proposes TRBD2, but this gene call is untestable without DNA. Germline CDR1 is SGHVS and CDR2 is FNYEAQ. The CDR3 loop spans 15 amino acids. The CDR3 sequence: CASSVLAGTYNEQFF.

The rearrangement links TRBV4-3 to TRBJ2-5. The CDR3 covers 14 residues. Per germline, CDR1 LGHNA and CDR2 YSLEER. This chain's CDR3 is CASSHNRVQETQYF.

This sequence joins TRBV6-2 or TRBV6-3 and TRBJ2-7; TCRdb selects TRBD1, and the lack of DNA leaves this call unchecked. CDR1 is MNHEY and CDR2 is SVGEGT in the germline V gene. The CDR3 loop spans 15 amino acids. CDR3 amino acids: CASSPTRDRVSGQYF.

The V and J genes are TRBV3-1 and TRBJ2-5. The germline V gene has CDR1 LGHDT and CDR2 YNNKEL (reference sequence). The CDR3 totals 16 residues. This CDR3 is CASSQGAKGYQETQYF.

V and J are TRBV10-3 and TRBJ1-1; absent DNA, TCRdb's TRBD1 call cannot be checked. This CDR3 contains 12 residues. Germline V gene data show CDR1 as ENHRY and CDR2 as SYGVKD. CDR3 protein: CACSQGATEAFF.

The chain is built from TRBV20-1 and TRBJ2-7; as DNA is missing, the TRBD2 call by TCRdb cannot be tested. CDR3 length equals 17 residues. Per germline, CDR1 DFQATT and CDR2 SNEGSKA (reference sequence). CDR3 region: CSAPTSGRARLLPEQYF.

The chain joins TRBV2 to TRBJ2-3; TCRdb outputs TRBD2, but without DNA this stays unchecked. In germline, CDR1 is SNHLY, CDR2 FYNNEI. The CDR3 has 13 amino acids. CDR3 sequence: CASGSGGTDTQYF. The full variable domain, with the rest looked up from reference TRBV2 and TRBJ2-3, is EPEVTQTPSHQVTQMGQEVILRCVPISNHLYFYWYRQILGQKVEFLVSFYNNEISEKSEIFDDQFSVERPDGSNFTLKIRSTKLEDSAMYFCASGSGGTDTQYFGPGTRLTVL.